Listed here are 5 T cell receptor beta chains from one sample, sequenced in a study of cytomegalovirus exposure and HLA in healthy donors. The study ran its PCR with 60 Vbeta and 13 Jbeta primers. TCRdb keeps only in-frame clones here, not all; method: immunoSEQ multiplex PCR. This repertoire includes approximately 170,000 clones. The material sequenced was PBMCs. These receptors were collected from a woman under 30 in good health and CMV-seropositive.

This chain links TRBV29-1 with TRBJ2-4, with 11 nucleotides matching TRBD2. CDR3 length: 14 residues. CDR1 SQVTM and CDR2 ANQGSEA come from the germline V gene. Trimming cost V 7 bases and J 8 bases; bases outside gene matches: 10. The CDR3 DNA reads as TGCAGCGGGTCGCCCGGGACTAGCGGATACATTCAGTACTTC. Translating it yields CSGSPGTSGYIQYF.

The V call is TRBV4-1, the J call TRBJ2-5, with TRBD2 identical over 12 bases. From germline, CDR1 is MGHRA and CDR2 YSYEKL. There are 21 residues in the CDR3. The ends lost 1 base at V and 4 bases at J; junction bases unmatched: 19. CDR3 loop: CASSQVDPRGLAGSAGETQYF. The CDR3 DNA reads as TGCGCCAGCAGCCAAGTCGACCCGAGGGGACTAGCGGGTTCCGCCGGAGAGACCCAGTACTTC.

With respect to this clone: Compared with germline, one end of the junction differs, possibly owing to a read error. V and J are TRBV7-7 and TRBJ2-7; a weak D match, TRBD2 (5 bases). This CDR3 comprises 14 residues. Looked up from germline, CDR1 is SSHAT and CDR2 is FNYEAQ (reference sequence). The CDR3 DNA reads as TGTGCTAGCAGCCTGGGGTTGGGAGCCTACGAGCAGTACTTC. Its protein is CASSLGLGAYEQYF. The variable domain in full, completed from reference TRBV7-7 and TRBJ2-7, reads GAGVSQSPRYKVTKRGQDVTLRCDPISSHATLYWYQQALGQGPEFLTYFNYEAQPDKSGLPSDRFSAERPEGSISTLTIQRTEQRDSAMYRCASSLGLGAYEQYFGPGTRLTVT.

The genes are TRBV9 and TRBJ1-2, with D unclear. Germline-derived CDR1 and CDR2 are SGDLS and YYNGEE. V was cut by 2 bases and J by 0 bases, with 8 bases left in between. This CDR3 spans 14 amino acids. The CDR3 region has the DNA TGTGCCAGCAGCGTGCAGGCGTCTAACTATGGCTACACCTTC. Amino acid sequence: CASSVQASNYGYTF. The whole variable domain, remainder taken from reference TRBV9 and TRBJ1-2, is DSGVTQTPKHLITATGQRVTLRCSPRSGDLSVYWYQQSLDQGLQFLIQYYNGEERAKGNILERFSAQQFPDLHSELNLSSLELGDSALYFCASSVQASNYGYTFGSGTRLTVV.

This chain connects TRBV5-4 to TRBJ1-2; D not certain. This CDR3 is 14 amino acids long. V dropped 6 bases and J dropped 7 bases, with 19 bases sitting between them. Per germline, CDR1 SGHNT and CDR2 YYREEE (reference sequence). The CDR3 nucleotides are TGTGCCAGCACCGAAGTATCCATCCACGGTGGCTACACCTTC. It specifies CASTEVSIHGGYTF.